This T cell receptor beta chain came from a study of T cells in Graves' hyperthyroidism and ophthalmopathy. Across the study: Peripheral blood sampling occurred at initial diagnosis, before any treatment.

This clonotype was seen at least ten times. Stable Graves' hyperthyroidism meant no ophthalmopathy progression within 18 months. Patients were excluded because of uncontrolled infection, other autoimmune disease, pregnancy or lactation. TCR beta CDR3 region amplification was performed from RNA transcripts. The TCR CDR3 was amplified in a first-round RT-PCR using the HTBI primer set. A single record per CDR3 protein comes from TCRdb applying MiXCR to the multiplex PCR reads. The sample yields a few hundred thousand distinct CDR3 sequences, approximately 15% seen once. V shed 7 bases and J 1 base; nucleotides not matched to a gene: 7. CDR1 and CDR2 from the germline V gene are LGHDT and YNNKEL (reference sequence). This CDR3 has 15 amino acids.

This receptor was identified in a woman in her thirties with Graves' hyperthyroidism. The sequenced material came from blood. The chain has TRBV3-1 and TRBJ2-3; 8 bases line up with TRBD2. Here the CDR3 DNA reads TGTGCCAGCACCCCGGGGGGGTGGGGCACAGATACGCAGTATTTT. Translation gives CASTPGGWGTDTQYF.